The 27 T cell receptor beta chains reported below all come from one sample, sequenced in a study of CD8 T cells in ankylosing spondylitis (dated by TCRdb to between 2016 and 2019). To prepare the library, 5' RACE was applied. The sample was run on an Illumina HiSeq 2500. TCRdb ran its own pipeline on the public reads, namely fastp trimming at Q25 and MiXCR clone calling, and kept in-frame beta chains. Entries are consolidated by CDR3 protein sequence, retaining the most common genes and DNA. Across this sample there are 80,000 to 100,000 distinct CDR3 sequences, with roughly 9.6% seen only once. Roughly 4.6% of the sample comes from the top ten. Sequenced material: blood, either unsorted or a sorted T cell fraction (not recorded which). Receptors originate from a male donor with ankylosing spondylitis or in good health (not recorded which).

This clonotype was recorded many times. CDR3: CSASPRQTYSGNTIYF. CDR3 coding DNA: TGCAGTGCTAGCCCCAGACAGACATACTCTGGAAACACCATATATTTT. This chain connects TRBV20-1 to TRBJ1-3; tentatively, D is TRBD1 (5 bases). This CDR3 has 16 amino acids. Germline CDR1 and CDR2: DFQATT and SNEGSKA (reference sequence). The V end lost 3 bases, the J end lost 0 bases, and 15 bases lay between the germline ends.

This clonotype showed up many times. J is TRBJ1-3 and V is TRBV9; the D gene is possibly TRBD1 (5 bases). The CDR3 is 15 residues long. V lost 0 bases and J lost 4, with 11 bases in between. CDR1 is SGDLS, CDR2 YYNGEE, per germline. This chain's CDR3 is CASSVVGGTGNTIYF. The CDR3 nucleotides are TGTGCCAGCAGCGTAGTTGGTGGGACCGGAAACACCATATATTTT.

This clonotype occurred many times. The chain links TRBV5-1 to TRBJ2-3, with D tentatively TRBD1 (6 bases). The V gene lost 3 bases and the J gene lost 2 bases, with 16 bases spanning the gap. CDR3 length: 16 residues. The germline gives CDR1 SGHRS, CDR2 YFSETQ. The CDR3 nucleotides read TGCGCCAGCAGCTCGGGGATCAGGGGCCCCACAGATACGCAGTATTTT. Protein: CASSSGIRGPTDTQYF.

This clonotype appeared many times. The chain uses TRBV12-3 or TRBV12-4 and TRBJ2-5; D is undetermined. The V end was cut by 3 bases, the J end by 0 bases, with 5 bases between. This CDR3 has 13 residues. The CDR3 loop is CASSFFNQETQYF. The CDR3 DNA sequence: TGTGCCAGCAGTTTTTTTAACCAAGAGACCCAGTACTTC.

The sample holds many counts of this clonotype. The chain is built from TRBV7-2 and TRBJ2-7, with a weak D call TRBD2 (6 bases). The V gene's germline CDR1 is SGHTA and CDR2 FQGNSA. Trimming pared 3 bases from V and 4 bases from J, leaving 13 bases between. This CDR3 region has 14 residues. The CDR3 loop is CASSLSGDGYEQYF. CDR3 nucleotide sequence: TGTGCCAGCAGCTTGTCGGGGGATGGGTACGAGCAGTACTTC.

This clonotype was observed many times. The rearrangement links TRBV29-1 to TRBJ2-1, with TRBD1 matching over 9 bases. The CDR3 spans 14 residues. Per germline, CDR1 SQVTM and CDR2 ANQGSEA. Trimming at V came to 7 bases and at J to 3 bases, leaving 7 bases not matched to a gene. CDR3 in amino acids: CSAAGTGHYNEQFF. The CDR3 region has the DNA TGCAGCGCAGCCGGGACAGGGCACTACAATGAGCAGTTCTTC.

This clonotype was counted only a few times. This rearrangement joins TRBV25-1 to TRBJ2-5; D remains ambiguous. Trimming removed 3 bases at V and 3 bases at J, with 8 bases between. CDR3 length: 13 residues. The germline V gene encodes CDR1 MGHDK and CDR2 SYGVNS. The CDR3 DNA is TGTGCCAGCAGTGAGCACTCTGAAGAGACCCAGTACTTC. It codes for CASSEHSEETQYF.

This clonotype came up many times. The J gene is TRBJ1-1, the V gene TRBV9, with a weak D call TRBD1 (6 bases). The length of the CDR3 is 15 residues. V was shortened by 0 bases and J by 0 bases, with 9 bases between the two germline ends. Germline loops: CDR1 SGDLS, CDR2 YYNGEE. The CDR3 DNA reads as TGTGCCAGCAGCGTAGAGGGGGTCGTGAACACTGAAGCTTTCTTT. It translates to CASSVEGVVNTEAFF.

This clonotype was detected ten times or more. The J gene is TRBJ2-2, the V gene TRBV24-1; D is tentatively TRBD1 or TRBD2 (5 bases each). This CDR3 comprises 16 residues. Germline V gives CDR1 KGHDR, CDR2 SFDVKD. The V end lost 3 bases, the J end lost 0 bases, and 10 bases lay between the germline ends. CDR3 sequence: CATSDRDGSNTGELFF. The CDR3 DNA follows: TGTGCCACCAGTGATCGGGACGGATCGAACACCGGGGAGCTGTTTTTT.

At least ten counts were recorded for this clonotype. The rearrangement links TRBV27 to TRBJ2-3; tentative D call: TRBD1 (5 bases). The germline V gene has CDR1 MNHEY and CDR2 SMNVEV (reference sequence). Deletions cut 4 bases from V and 4 bases from J, with 15 bases between. This CDR3 has 15 amino acids. The CDR3 DNA reads as TGTGCCAGCAGTTCACCAGGGTTGTCCGCAGATACGCAGTATTTT. It yields the protein CASSSPGLSADTQYF.

This clonotype came up once. The chain combines TRBV5-1 with TRBJ1-1, with TRBD1 matching 7 bases. The J segment lost 0 bases and the V segment lost 4 bases, leaving 6 bases of the junction unmatched. CDR3 length equals 15 residues. Germline values: CDR1 SGHRS, CDR2 YFSETQ. The CDR3 bases are TGCGCCAGCAGCGGAACGACAGGGATGAACACTGAAGCTTTCTTT. Encoded protein: CASSGTTGMNTEAFF.

The chain couples TRBV24-1 to TRBJ2-2, with 7 bases aligning to TRBD1. Looked up from germline, CDR1 is KGHDR and CDR2 is SFDVKD. V dropped 5 bases and J dropped 4; count of bases not matched to a gene: 6. The CDR3 sequence is 15 residues long. CDR3 bases: TGTGCCACCAGTGCCTCAGACAGGGCCACCGGGGAGCTGTTTTTT. Its protein is CATSASDRATGELFF.

There are many counts of this clonotype. The chain uses TRBV28 and TRBJ1-5, with TRBD1 as a possible D gene (6 bases). CDR3 length equals 14 residues. Per the germline V gene, CDR1 is MDHEN and CDR2 is SYDVKM. V was trimmed by 6 bases and J by 10 bases, leaving 19 bases between them. The CDR3 reads CASSSWTDHRPQHF. The CDR3 nucleotides read TGTGCCAGCAGCTCCTGGACAGACCATCGACCCCAGCATTTT.

In this sample, this clonotype turned up many times. CDR3 nucleotides: TGCAGTGCTAGAGTAAGGGACAGGGGCCCCACAGATACGCAGTATTTT. This gives the protein CSARVRDRGPTDTQYF. The chain recombines TRBV20-1 with TRBJ2-3, with 10 bases identical to TRBD1. The germline CDR1 and CDR2 sequences are DFQATT and SNEGSKA (reference sequence). V was pared by 1 base and J by 2 bases, with 6 bases of the junction left unmatched. The CDR3 has 16 amino acids.

This clonotype was recorded at least ten times. This chain joins TRBV5-1 and TRBJ1-6, with D possibly TRBD1 on 5 matching bases. Per germline, CDR1 SGHRS and CDR2 YFSETQ. Trimming removed 4 bases at V and 7 bases at J, with 9 bases between. CDR3 size: 13 residues. The CDR3 sequence: CASSQGWNSPLHF. CDR3 in DNA: TGCGCCAGCAGCCAGGGTTGGAATTCACCCCTCCACTTT.

This clonotype was detected only a few times. DNA for the CDR3: TGCAGCGTCGCACCTTTGGACAGGGGGACTGAAGCTTTCTTT. This encodes CSVAPLDRGTEAFF. This rearrangement joins TRBV29-1 to TRBJ1-1; the match to TRBD1 covers 10 bases. Looked up from germline, CDR1 is SQVTM and CDR2 is ANQGSEA. This CDR3 has 14 amino acids. With 6 bases clipped from V and 5 bases from J, the junction kept 9 bases outside the gene matches.

There are many counts of this clonotype. The genes are TRBV7-3 and TRBJ2-3; D might be TRBD1 or TRBD2, each matching 5 bases. This CDR3 is built from 14 residues. Trimming shortened V by 4 bases and J by 5 bases, and 13 bases separated the two germline ends. Germline V CDR1 and CDR2: SGHTA, FQGTGA. The CDR3 region has the DNA TGTGCCAGCAGCTCGGGGCCAACGGGAGATACGCAGTATTTT. Its protein is CASSSGPTGDTQYF.

This clonotype was recorded at least ten times. The CDR3 DNA sequence: TGTGCCAGCACCCCAGGGACAGGGTTTGCAGATACGCAGTATTTT. Its translation is CASTPGTGFADTQYF. The V gene is TRBV12-3 or TRBV12-4, the J gene TRBJ2-3, with 9 bases lining up with TRBD1. V lost 7 bases, J lost 4 bases, and 9 bases stayed unmatched. The CDR3 sequence is 15 residues long.

The CDR3: CASSLDPPTGDLYEKLFF. The CDR3 region has the DNA TGCGCCAGCAGCTTGGACCCTCCCACAGGAGACCTCTATGAAAAACTGTTTTTT. The chain uses TRBV5-1 and TRBJ1-4; a possible D gene is TRBD1 (5 bases). The V end was cut by 0 bases, the J end by 6 bases, with 21 bases between. The CDR3 runs to 18 residues. Germline loops: CDR1 SGHRS, CDR2 YFSETQ.

This clonotype was seen ten or more times. This chain links TRBV28 with TRBJ2-3; D is ambiguous. The CDR3 is 13 residues long. V was trimmed by 2 bases and J by 6 bases, leaving 9 bases between them. Germline CDR1 and CDR2: MDHEN and SYDVKM. CDR3 sequence reads: CASSLQRPDTQYF. The CDR3 nucleotides are TGTGCCAGCAGTTTACAGCGACCGGATACGCAGTATTTT.

At least ten counts were recorded for this clonotype. The genes are TRBV24-1 and TRBJ2-3, with D possibly being TRBD2 (6 bases). Germline loops: CDR1 KGHDR, CDR2 SFDVKD. The V gene lost 7 bases and the J gene lost 3 bases, with 10 bases spanning the gap. The CDR3 extends over 13 amino acids. CDR3 DNA sequence: TGTGCCACCAGGCGGGGATCGACAGATACGCAGTATTTT. Encoded protein: CATRRGSTDTQYF.

This clonotype was seen a few times. The J gene is TRBJ2-1, the V gene TRBV12-3 or TRBV12-4; the D is unclear. Trimming took 6 bases from V and 9 from J, leaving 12 bases between them. This CDR3 region has 12 residues. This chain's CDR3 is CASSPSRSEQFF. The CDR3 nucleotides are TGTGCCAGCAGCCCAAGTAGGAGTGAGCAGTTCTTC.

With respect to this clonotype: Because the CDR3 is missing its conserved closing phenylalanine or tryptophan, this is likely a read error. The J gene is TRBJ2-1, the V gene TRBV27; 7 positions match TRBD1. This CDR3 region has 13 residues. CDR1 and CDR2 (germline): MNHEY, SMNVEV (reference sequence). CDR3 loop: CVSSYLQGNEQFL. Here the CDR3 DNA reads TGTGTCAGCAGTTATCTACAGGGGAATGAGCAGTTCCTC.

At least ten counts were recorded for this clonotype. The chain uses TRBV29-1 and TRBJ2-2; no definite D call. The germline V and J ends were trimmed by 1 base and 4 bases, with 10 bases remaining between them. The germline V gene has CDR1 SQVTM and CDR2 ANQGSEA. The CDR3 has 14 amino acids. CDR3 residues: CSVEAGSGTGELFF. The CDR3 coding sequence is TGCAGCGTTGAAGCCGGTTCGGGCACCGGGGAGCTGTTTTTT.

The table lists this clonotype with many counts. The chain has TRBV5-1 and TRBJ1-4, with a possible D match to TRBD1 (5 bases). Germline V gene data show CDR1 as SGHRS and CDR2 as YFSETQ. V lost 3 bases and J lost 8, with 14 bases in between. CDR3 length equals 14 residues. This chain's CDR3 is CASSSRDPYEKLFF. The CDR3 DNA reads TGCGCCAGCAGCTCGCGGGACCCGTACGAAAAACTGTTTTTT.

This clonotype came up a few times. V gene TRBV5-5 combines with J gene TRBJ1-6, with TRBD1 matching over 9 bases. J was trimmed by 7 bases and V by 0 bases; bases with no gene match: 5. CDR1 is SGHKS and CDR2 is YYEKEE in the germline V gene (reference sequence). The CDR3 is 16 residues long. The CDR3 loop reads CASSLGTGADNSPLHF. Here the CDR3 DNA reads TGTGCCAGCAGCTTGGGGACAGGGGCTGACAATTCACCCCTCCACTTT.

J is TRBJ2-1 and V is TRBV7-2, with TRBD2 matching over 11 bases. CDR3 length: 15 amino acids. Trimming removed 2 bases from V and 5 bases from J; junction bases left unmatched: 2. CDR1 is SGHTA and CDR2 is FQGNSA in the germline V gene. The CDR3: CASSLPGLADNEQFF. CDR3 in DNA: TGTGCCAGCAGCTTACCGGGACTAGCGGACAATGAGCAGTTCTTC.